The 23 T cell receptor beta chains below all came from one sample that was sequenced in a study of T cell responses to AZD1222 COVID-19 vaccine. Profiled with immunoSEQ multiplex PCR; TCRdb holds only in-frame clones, not every one. The sample consists of 92,000 or so clones, roughly 90% of them appearing once. Material: peripheral blood, obtained 28 days after the second AZD1222 dose. The receptors stem from an adult who received the AZD1222 COVID-19 vaccine.

This clone was seen more than once but under ten times. The chain joins TRBV15 to TRBJ1-5; unclear D gene. CDR3 size: 13 residues. V shed 3 bases and J shed 7 bases, with 10 bases lying between them. From germline, CDR1 is LNHNV and CDR2 YYDKDF (reference sequence). The CDR3 region has the DNA TGTGCCACCAGCAGTAGGGTAGAGCAGCCCCAGCATTTT. This encodes CATSSRVEQPQHF.

V usage is TRBV21-1 and J usage is TRBJ1-2; TRBD1, the table's D call, was not compared with the DNA. TRBV21-1 is termed a pseudogene. The CDR3 extends over 12 amino acids. In DNA, the CDR3 is TGTGCCAGGGACAGGCCCGTCTATGGCTACACCTTC. It codes for CARDRPVYGYTF.

The chain is built from TRBV3-1 (or the pseudogene TRBV3-2) and TRBJ1-2; D gene uncertain. The ends were cut back, 1 base at V and 4 bases at J, with 13 bases in the middle. The germline gives CDR1 LGHDT, CDR2 YNNKEL (reference sequence). The CDR3 length is 15 residues. The CDR3 loop is CASSQGPKNPYGYTF. DNA for the CDR3: TGTGCCAGCAGCCAAGGTCCGAAGAACCCCTATGGCTACACCTTC.

The chain uses TRBV3-1 (or the pseudogene TRBV3-2) and TRBJ1-1; possibly TRBD1 for D (5 bases). V was clipped by 3 bases and J by 1 base, with 15 bases between them. The CDR3 is made up of 16 amino acids. CDR1 and CDR2 (germline): LGHDT, YNNKEL (reference sequence). The CDR3 loop reads CASSQAGRGGNTEAFF. The CDR3 bases are TGTGCCAGCAGCCAGGCAGGGAGGGGAGGGAACACTGAAGCTTTCTTT.

This chain links TRBV6-1 with TRBJ1-5, with D uncertain. The CDR3 covers 13 residues. Germline lookup yields CDR1 MNHNS and CDR2 SASEGT. The V end lost 3 bases, the J end lost 4 bases, and 7 bases lay between the germline ends. The CDR3 DNA reads TGTGCCAGCAGTGACGAGCGAAATCAGCCCCAGCATTTT. It encodes CASSDERNQPQHF.

The J gene is TRBJ2-3, the V gene TRBV24-1; 8 nucleotides line up with TRBD2. Germline-derived CDR1 and CDR2 are KGHDR and SFDVKD. V was pared by 8 bases and J by 0 bases, with 6 bases of the junction left unmatched. The CDR3 sequence is 15 residues long. The CDR3 coding sequence is TGTGCCACCATCGGCGGGGGGTCCAGCACAGATACGCAGTATTTT. This sequence encodes CATIGGGSSTDTQYF.

The V gene is TRBV5-6, the J gene TRBJ1-2, with a tentative D call TRBD1 (6 bases). Germline V gene lookup returns CDR1 SGHDT and CDR2 YYEEEE. V gave up 1 base and J gave up 1 base, with 14 bases separating them. The CDR3 loop spans 16 amino acids. CDR3 sequence: CASSLNREFDNYGYTF. The CDR3 DNA reads TGTGCCAGCAGCTTGAACAGGGAGTTCGATAACTATGGCTACACCTTC.

The chain recombines TRBV6-2 or TRBV6-3 with TRBJ2-7, with D possibly TRBD2 on 5 matching bases. The V end lost 6 bases, the J end lost 7 bases, and 13 bases lay between the germline ends. The CDR3 has 12 residues. Germline lookup yields CDR1 MNHEY and CDR2 SVGEGT. CDR3 DNA: TGTGCCAGCAGCCCCTGGCCGGGAGAGCAGTACTTC. Its protein is CASSPWPGEQYF.

The V gene is TRBV23-1, the J gene TRBJ1-6, with D perhaps TRBD1 (5 bases). TRBV23-1 is an open reading frame, and its role is uncertain. The length of the CDR3 is 21 residues. Between the trimmed V and J ends, which lost 5 bases and 1 base, there was a span of 27 bases. CDR3 sequence: CASSGRTPTEPRPSYNSPLHF. CDR3 in DNA: TGCGCCAGCAGTGGACGCACCCCGACAGAGCCCCGGCCTTCCTATAATTCACCCCTCCACTTT.

In its sample, this clone was seen once. The chain employs TRBV7-8 and TRBJ2-1; TRBD1 is a possible D gene (5 bases). Trimming left V 5 bases short and J 4 bases short, with 12 bases between. The CDR3 totals 14 residues. Germline assignment: CDR1 SGHVS and CDR2 FQNEAQ. The CDR3 nucleotides are TGTGCCAGCAGCCCAGGTGCAGGGTACAATGAGCAGTTCTTC. This translates into CASSPGAGYNEQFF.

This chain connects TRBV30 to TRBJ2-7; D not certain. This CDR3 is 15 amino acids long. Deletions cut 0 bases from V and 2 bases from J, with 14 bases between. Germline assignment: CDR1 GTSNPN and CDR2 SVGIG (reference sequence). In DNA, the CDR3 is TGTGCCTGGAGTGTTGCGCCAGAACTGGCCTACGAGCAGTACTTC. Translation gives CAWSVAPELAYEQYF. Full variable domain (outside the CDR3, taken from reference TRBV30 and TRBJ2-7): SQTIHQWPATLVQPVGSPLSLECTVEGTSNPNLYWYRQAAGRGLQLLFYSVGIGQISSEVPQNLSASRPQDRQFILSSKKLLLSDSGFYLCAWSVAPELAYEQYFGPGTRLTVT.

V gene TRBV7-7 combines with J gene TRBJ1-2, with unresolved D. V shed 5 bases and J shed 4 bases, with 17 bases lying between them. This CDR3 contains 15 residues. Germline CDR1 and CDR2: SSHAT and FNYEAQ (reference sequence). In nucleotides, the CDR3 is TGTGCCAGCAGCCCTCAGGCACTACTGACCTATGGCTACACCTTC. It is translated as CASSPQALLTYGYTF.

A single count supports this clone. This sequence joins TRBV3-1 (or the pseudogene TRBV3-2) and TRBJ1-3; D is unresolved. The CDR3 consists of 12 residues. The V gene's germline CDR1 is LGHDT and CDR2 YNNKEL (reference sequence). The ends were cut back, 5 bases at V and 2 bases at J, with 4 bases in the middle. CDR3 sequence reads: CASSRTGNTIYF. CDR3 coding DNA: TGTGCCAGCAGCAGAACTGGAAACACCATATATTTT.

The chain uses TRBV11-3 and TRBJ1-1; no definite D call. Trimming took off 0 bases at V and 6 bases at J, with 5 bases between the two ends. The CDR3 has 12 residues. CDR1 is SGHNT and CDR2 is YENEEA in the germline V gene. The CDR3 DNA sequence: TGTGCCAGCAGCTTAGAGCCTCCTGAAGCTTTCTTT. It yields the protein CASSLEPPEAFF.

This clone appeared a few times. The chain links TRBV5-5 to TRBJ2-1, with 12 bases matching TRBD2. Germline V gives CDR1 SGHKS, CDR2 YYEKEE (reference sequence). The CDR3 loop spans 15 amino acids. J gave up 9 bases and V 4 bases, and 8 bases lay outside the gene matches. The CDR3 nucleotides read TGTGCCAGCAGCCCGCCCCTAGCGGGGGGGCTTGAGCAGTTCTTC. Its protein is CASSPPLAGGLEQFF.

The gene calls are TRBV6-4 and TRBJ1-5; TRBD1 might be the D (5 bases). V gave up 4 bases and J gave up 5 bases, with 12 bases separating them. The CDR3 spans 14 residues. Germline V gives CDR1 MRHNA, CDR2 SNTAGT. CDR3 coding DNA: TGTGCCAGCAGTGTGCGCGGGACGTATCAGCCCCAGCATTTT. Amino acid sequence: CASSVRGTYQPQHF.

As for this clone: The DNA is omitted, as the CDR3 cannot be located on it reliably, and the CDR3 follows TCRdb's listing. The chain combines TRBV21-1 with TRBJ2-1; whether TRBD2, the table's D call, matches the DNA was not checked. TRBV21-1 is a known pseudogene. The CDR3 is 18 residues long, counting both termini. CDR3 sequence: CASSKAVAGGSSYNEQFF.

The V gene is TRBV2, the J gene TRBJ1-4; D perhaps matches TRBD1 (5 bases). Looked up from germline, CDR1 is SNHLY and CDR2 is FYNNEI. The CDR3 extends over 13 amino acids. Trimming cost V 6 bases and J 7 bases, with 12 bases left between them. For the CDR3, the DNA is TGTGCCAGCAGCCGAACAGGTAGTGAAAAACTGTTTTTT. This translates into CASSRTGSEKLFF. The entire variable domain, with the rest obtained from reference TRBV2 and TRBJ1-4, is as follows: EPEVTQTPSHQVTQMGQEVILRCVPISNHLYFYWYRQILGQKVEFLVSFYNNEISEKSEIFDDQFSVERPDGSNFTLKIRSTKLEDSAMYFCASSRTGSEKLFFGSGTQLSVL.

The chain carries TRBV6-1 and TRBJ2-2, with D possibly matching TRBD2 (5 bases). This CDR3 is 15 amino acids long. The V gene lost 1 base and the J gene lost 5 bases, with 11 bases spanning the gap. Germline CDR1 MNHNS, CDR2 SASEGT. CDR3 protein: CASSEVASSTGELFF. In DNA, the CDR3 is TGTGCCAGCAGTGAAGTGGCTAGCTCGACCGGGGAGCTGTTTTTT.

The rearrangement uses TRBV15 and TRBJ1-1; TRBD1 aligns across 7 bases. V was pared by 7 bases and J by 0 bases, with 2 bases of the junction left unmatched. Germline CDR1 and CDR2: LNHNV and YYDKDF (reference sequence). This CDR3 comprises 13 residues. The CDR3 DNA reads as TGTGCCACCAAGACAGGGCTGAACACTGAAGCTTTCTTT. Protein product: CATKTGLNTEAFF.

The chain carries TRBV6-5 and TRBJ2-5, with D unclear. CDR1 is MNHEY and CDR2 is SVGAGI in the germline V gene. There are 13 residues in the CDR3. V was trimmed by 5 bases and J by 5 bases, leaving 12 bases between them. The CDR3 sequence is CASSTKDRETQYF. For the CDR3, the DNA is TGTGCCAGCAGTACGAAGGACCGGGAGACCCAGTACTTC.

This clone turned up a few times. The chain carries TRBV6-4 and TRBJ2-3; TRBD2 matches 7 bases. J lost 7 bases, V lost 6 bases, and 13 bases had no gene match. The CDR3 is 15 residues long. From germline, CDR1 is MRHNA and CDR2 SNTAGT. In nucleotides, the CDR3 is TGTGCCAGCAGCCCCACCCCCCGGGGGGATTATACGCAGTATTTT. Translating it yields CASSPTPRGDYTQYF.

The V and J genes are TRBV30 and TRBJ2-7; 10 bases are shared with TRBD2. Germline lookup yields CDR1 GTSNPN and CDR2 SVGIG (reference sequence). The CDR3 loop spans 13 amino acids. Trimming cost V 1 base and J 12 bases; bases outside gene matches: 9. In nucleotides, the CDR3 is TGTGCCTGGAGTGAAACTACTAGCGGGGCGACGTACTTC. This translates into CAWSETTSGATYF.